One sample yielded the 3 T cell receptor beta chains listed below, sequenced in a study of tumor-infiltrating lymphocytes in primary liver carcinoma. Joint extraction of RNA and DNA used about 17-33 mg of bulk tissue that was unsorted. Priming with a constant-region primer yielded TCR beta cDNA from about 450 ng total RNA. Construction of TCR beta libraries relied on three successive nested multiplex PCR rounds employing slightly modified ARM-PCR. Amplification in the first two PCR rounds was performed using TRBV1-TRBV30 forward primers and a C-beta reverse primer for roughly 10 cycles each. From the multiplex PCR reads, TCRdb called clonotypes with MiXCR, one entry per CDR3 protein. This sample has roughly 100,000 distinct CDR3 sequences, with around three quarters found just once. The material sequenced was liver tumor tissue from sampling region 5. Subset in this sample: tumor region T5, tumor centre. These receptor sequences come from a woman in her fifties or sixties with primary liver carcinoma and hepatitis B virus infection.

This clonotype is judged large. The chain uses TRBV11-3 and TRBJ1-2; D is unresolved. CDR1 and CDR2 (germline): SGHNT, YENEEA. This CDR3 has 12 residues. Trimming shortened V by 1 base and J by 7 bases, and 7 bases separated the two germline ends. In DNA form, the CDR3 reads TGTGCCAGCAGCTTAGGGACCTTTGGCTACACCTTC. This gives the protein CASSLGTFGYTF.

A word on this clonotype: Given a much more abundant clone one base away, this may be a read error. V gene TRBV12-3 or TRBV12-4 combines with J gene TRBJ2-3; 13 bases line up with TRBD2. V was clipped by 7 bases and J by 7 bases; unmatched bases: 14. The CDR3 consists of 17 residues. The CDR3 region has the DNA TGTGCCAGCACACCCCACCGGACTAGCGGGAGTCTCTATACGCAGTATTTT. Translating gives CASTPHRTSGSLYTQYF.

This clonotype was recorded at least ten times. This chain uses TRBV12-5 with TRBJ1-3; D is unclear. Trimming took 5 bases from V and 2 from J, leaving 10 bases between them. CDR1 LGHNT and CDR2 FRNRAP come from the germline V gene. This CDR3 has 14 amino acids. The CDR3 DNA sequence: TGTGCTAGTGGTGGCAACGCCGCTGGAAACACCATATATTTT. Its protein is CASGGNAAGNTIYF.